Listed here are 5 T cell receptor beta chains from one sample, sequenced in a study of OX40 agonist ivuxolimab in advanced cancers. The assay was immunoSEQ multiplex PCR, and TCRdb's table has in-frame clones only and misses some. The sample contains 60,000 to 65,000 clones, approximately 84% of which appear only once. This material consisted of CD4+ or CD8+ T cells sorted from blood, taken in a trial of the OX40 agonist ivuxolimab. The receptors were sampled from an adult with an advanced solid tumor such as melanoma, head and neck, liver or kidney cancer.

The gene calls are TRBV18 and TRBJ2-7, with TRBD1 matching over 8 bases. CDR3 length equals 13 residues. With 6 bases clipped from V and 3 bases from J, the junction kept 4 bases outside the gene matches. The germline V gene has CDR1 KGHSH and CDR2 LQKENI. CDR3 DNA sequence: TGTGCCAGCTCCCCAACAGGGGGCTACGAGCAGTACTTC. It yields the protein CASSPTGGYEQYF.

The V call is TRBV9, the J call TRBJ2-2, with D hard to call. Germline-derived CDR1 and CDR2 are SGDLS and YYNGEE. With 4 bases removed from V and 0 bases from J, the gap between germline ends came to 7 bases. The CDR3 is 14 residues long. In DNA, the CDR3 is TGTGCCAGCAGCCCGAAACCGAACACCGGGGAGCTGTTTTTT. Translating it yields CASSPKPNTGELFF. The full variable domain, rest sourced from reference TRBV9 and TRBJ2-2, is DSGVTQTPKHLITATGQRVTLRCSPRSGDLSVYWYQQSLDQGLQFLIQYYNGEERAKGNILERFSAQQFPDLHSELNLSSLELGDSALYFCASSPKPNTGELFFGEGSRLTVL.

The chain carries TRBV28 and TRBJ2-7, with a possible D match to TRBD2 (6 bases). From germline, CDR1 is MDHEN and CDR2 SYDVKM. The CDR3 contains 15 residues. Trimming cost V 3 bases and J 0 bases, with 12 bases left between them. As DNA, the CDR3 is TGTGCCAGCAGTTTTCCACCCGGGAGCTCCTACGAGCAGTACTTC. Amino acids: CASSFPPGSSYEQYF.

The chain recombines TRBV5-1 with TRBJ2-2; no clear D. Germline assignment: CDR1 SGHRS and CDR2 YFSETQ. V lost 4 bases and J lost 7, with 8 bases in between. The CDR3 sequence is 12 residues long. CDR3 bases: TGCGCCAGCAGCGAGAGTTACGGGGAGCTGTTTTTT. Protein: CASSESYGELFF.

This chain connects TRBV18 to TRBJ1-4; no reliable D call. Trimming took off 0 bases at V and 3 bases at J, with 8 bases between the two ends. From germline, CDR1 is KGHSH and CDR2 LQKENI. The CDR3 runs 15 residues. The CDR3 DNA sequence: TGTGCCAGCTCACCACCCAACAGCCCTAATGAAAAACTGTTTTTT. Protein: CASSPPNSPNEKLFF.